This T cell receptor beta chain comes out of a study of blood T cell repertoires in COVID-19. Germline values: CDR1 LNHDA, CDR2 SQIVND (reference sequence). The V and J ends lost 6 bases and 7 bases respectively, with 10 bases between them. This CDR3 region has 13 residues. Cohort 3 recovery required two negative PCRs, clearance, or symptom resolution. Libraries were prepared by immunoSEQ multiplex PCR; TCRdb keeps only in-frame clonotypes and omits some of them. The sample has some 300,000 clones; 88% are singletons. The material sequenced was PBMCs or T cells enriched from blood (not recorded which). The TCR originated in a woman in her 30s who had recovered from COVID-19. The J gene is TRBJ1-6, the V gene TRBV19; the D gene is possibly TRBD1 (6 bases). The CDR3 is CASRTRGNSPLHF. Here the CDR3 DNA reads TGTGCCAGTAGAACCAGGGGCAATTCACCCCTCCACTTT.